This TCR beta chain originates from a study of blood T cell repertoires in COVID-19. From germline, CDR1 is LNHDA and CDR2 SQIVND (reference sequence). Trimming shortened V by 5 bases and J by 3 bases, and 14 bases separated the two germline ends. CDR3 length: 15 residues. Sequencing was performed with immunoSEQ multiplex PCR; in TCRdb, only in-frame clones are kept and a portion is missing. The sample includes approximately 240,000 clones, approximately 90% seen only once; the top ten take approximately 1.9%. This sequence originates from a woman between 18 and 30 years old who had recovered from COVID-19. The gene calls are TRBV19 and TRBJ1-5; possibly TRBD1 for D (6 bases). The sequencing sample was made of PBMCs or T cells enriched from blood (not recorded which). The CDR3 loop is CASSATGIVNQPQHF. CDR3 DNA sequence: TGTGCCAGTAGTGCCACAGGGATAGTCAATCAGCCCCAGCATTTT.